These T cell receptor beta chains were read from a single sample in a study of neurological immune-mediated disorders. Using its own MiXCR run on the 5' RACE reads, TCRdb lists one record per CDR3 protein. Counted here are under 60,000 distinct CDR3 sequences, 9% to 12% occurring once; the ten biggest clones make up 21%. Input material: PBMCs. Every receptor here comes from a woman in her thirties or forties with HTLV-1-associated myelopathy (HAM/TSP). The CDR3 runs from the conserved cysteine through the conserved F or W. A D gene is named only where the DNA matches it firmly. The listing skips clone size in some rows; elsewhere it reads once, few, many or a size class.

cdr3_nt | cdr3_aa | v_call | clone_size | j_call | d_call
TGTGCCAGCAGCCCAGGGGGGCGCAATCAGCCCCAGCATTTT | CASSPGGRNQPQHF | TRBV6-2/TRBV6-3 | many | TRBJ1-5 | TRBD1
TGTGCCAGCAGCTTGTTCAGGGCAAGTCGGCATTACGAGCAGTACTTC | CASSLFRASRHYEQYF | TRBV5-6 | many | TRBJ2-7 | -
TGTGCTAGTAGTGAAGGGATCAATCAGCCCCAGCATTTT | CASSEGINQPQHF | TRBV12-5 | many | TRBJ1-5 | -
TGTGCCAGCAGCATAACTAGCGGGGGGAGTAGCTCCTACAATGAGCAGTTCTTC | CASSITSGGSSSYNEQFF | TRBV7-8 | many | TRBJ2-1 | TRBD2
TGTGCCAGCAGCAAACAGGGAAGGAACACTGAAGCTTTCTTT | CASSKQGRNTEAFF | TRBV21-1 | many | TRBJ1-1 | -
TGCAGTGCTACCCCAGACAGCCTCAGGGGGAATGAGCAGTTCTTC | CSATPDSLRGNEQFF | TRBV20-1 | - | TRBJ2-1 | TRBD1
TGCAGTGCTAGTGGGGGGGAAAACATTCAGTACTTC | CSASGGENIQYF | TRBV20-1 | many | TRBJ2-4 | TRBD2
TGCGCCAGCAGCCACGGGACTAGCCAAGAGACCCAGTACTTC | CASSHGTSQETQYF | TRBV5-1 | many | TRBJ2-5 | TRBD2
TGTGCCAGCAGCTGGGGGGGCAGCACAGATACGCAGTATTTT | CASSWGGSTDTQYF | TRBV7-8 | many | TRBJ2-3 | -
TGCGCCAGCAGTCAACAAACAGGGTCGCAAGGCACAGATACGCAGTATTTT | CASSQQTGSQGTDTQYF | TRBV4-3 | many | TRBJ2-3 | -
TGTGCCACGACGGCGGGGTTATACAATGAGCAGTTCTTC | CATTAGLYNEQFF | TRBV6-2/TRBV6-3 | many | TRBJ2-1 | -
TGCGCCACCGGGGACAGCTCTGGGGCCAACGTCCTGACTTTC | CATGDSSGANVLTF | TRBV5-1 | many | TRBJ2-6 | TRBD1
TGTGCCAGCAGGTTACAGTCGGGGGGGCAAGATACGCAGTATTTT | CASRLQSGGQDTQYF | TRBV7-2 | medium-sized | TRBJ2-3 | TRBD2
TGTGCCAGCAGTTACTCTGTCGGCAGGGAGGATGAAAAACTGTTTTTT | CASSYSVGREDEKLFF | TRBV6-2/TRBV6-3 | many | TRBJ1-4 | -
TGTGCCAGCTCACCTAGGGACCTCAACACCGGGGAGCTGTTTTTT | CASSPRDLNTGELFF | TRBV18 | many | TRBJ2-2 | -
TGTGCCAGCAGCCAAGATCCGGACAGGGCGAATGAGCAGTTCTTC | CASSQDPDRANEQFF | TRBV14 | many | TRBJ2-1 | TRBD1
TGTGCCAGCAGTTTAGCCAGCGGACGGAAATCTTTAAACACCATATATTTT | CASSLASGRKSLNTIYF | TRBV28 | many | TRBJ1-3 | -
TGTGCCAGCAGCCACAGGGGGCAGAGCACCTACTCTGGAAACACCATATATTTT | CASSHRGQSTYSGNTIYF | TRBV11-2 | many | TRBJ1-3 | TRBD1
TGTGCCATCAGTGAGGGGAACACCGGGGAGCTGTTTTTT | CAISEGNTGELFF | TRBV10-3 | many | TRBJ2-2 | -
TGCAGTGCTCAACCTGGACGGGACAGGACGCAGTATTTT | CSAQPGRDRTQYF | TRBV20-1 | many | TRBJ2-3 | TRBD1
TGCGCCAGCAGCCCGACAGGGAGCAATCAGCCCCAGCATTTT | CASSPTGSNQPQHF | TRBV5-1 | many | TRBJ1-5 | TRBD1
TGCAGCGTTGGGGGACTAGCGGTGGGCGAGCAGTACTTC | CSVGGLAVGEQYF | TRBV29-1 | many | TRBJ2-7 | TRBD2
TGCAGCGTTGAACCTACAGGTCTCTCTTGGGCAAACGTCCTGACTTTC | CSVEPTGLSWANVLTF | TRBV29-1 | - | TRBJ2-6 | -
TGTGCCAGCACCTACATAGCCGACAGGGTTGGCGATCAGCCCCAGCATTTT | CASTYIADRVGDQPQHF | TRBV5-8 | many | TRBJ1-5 | TRBD1
TGCGCCAGCAGCCCCGGACTAGCGGGGGGGCAGCAGTTCTTC | CASSPGLAGGQQFF | TRBV5-1 | many | TRBJ2-1 | TRBD2
TGCGCCAGCAGCTGGGAGACGGTAGATACGCAGTATTTT | CASSWETVDTQYF | TRBV5-1 | many | TRBJ2-3 | -
TGCGCCAGCAGCTTGGAAGGGGCCGGCGACTATGGCTACACCTTC | CASSLEGAGDYGYTF | TRBV5-1 | many | TRBJ1-2 | -
TGTGCCAGCTCACCGGGCCCCTTTTCTAAGAGAACGTCGAACACCGGGGAGCTGTTTTTT | CASSPGPFSKRTSNTGELFF | TRBV18 | many | TRBJ2-2 | -
TGTGCCAGCAGTTTATTCGAGGGGTTCACTGAAGCTTTCTTT | CASSLFEGFTEAFF | TRBV27 | many | TRBJ1-1 | -